These 17 T cell receptor beta chains share one sample of origin, sequenced in a study of low-dose radiotherapy and immunotherapy resistance in tumors. Alpha- and beta-chain coverage of first-strand cDNA came from TRAV- and TRBV-specific primers. TCR amplification ran approximately 22 PCR cycles using constant-region and V-primer adapter primers. TCRdb processed the reads anew with MiXCR; each CDR3 protein has one entry. This table holds almost 45,000 distinct CDR3 sequences, 25% to 30% found once. Time point meaning: after trial treatment. This sample's treatment: LDRT plus nivolumab, ipilimumab, low-dose cyclophosphamide and aspirin (RACIN trial). The material was PBMCs, obtained after low-dose radiotherapy plus immunotherapy. These receptors came from a male donor with prostate cancer.

This clonotype was seen ten or more times. This chain links TRBV4-1 with TRBJ2-2; 9 positions match TRBD2. V was clipped by 6 bases and J by 7 bases; unmatched bases: 12. Germline V gives CDR1 MGHRA, CDR2 YSYEKL. There are 16 residues in the CDR3. CDR3 amino acids: CASRGEASGMIGELFF. In nucleotides, the CDR3 is TGCGCCAGCAGGGGGGAGGCTAGCGGGATGATCGGGGAGCTGTTTTTT.

In its sample, this clonotype was seen many times. This rearrangement joins TRBV2 to TRBJ2-1; D is undetermined. Germline V gene lookup returns CDR1 SNHLY and CDR2 FYNNEI. V shed 8 bases and J shed 7 bases, with 15 bases lying between them. CDR3 length: 13 amino acids. CDR3 DNA: TGTGCCAGCGGGGTGGACCGCAGGAATGAGCAGTTCTTC. This sequence encodes CASGVDRRNEQFF.

The V and J genes are TRBV9 and TRBJ2-1; TRBD2 matches 8 bases. The V gene end was trimmed by 0 bases and the J gene end by 2 bases; junction bases not matched to a gene: 4. Per the germline V gene, CDR1 is SGDLS and CDR2 is YYNGEE. The CDR3 covers 16 residues. The CDR3 nucleotides read TGTGCCAGCAGCGTAGGCCCGGGGGGGACCTACAATGAGCAGTTCTTC. Protein: CASSVGPGGTYNEQFF.

The CDR3 sequence: CASSHLAGGLSYEQYF. The CDR3 bases are TGCGCCAGCAGCCATTTAGCGGGAGGGCTCTCCTACGAGCAGTACTTC. The rearrangement links TRBV4-3 to TRBJ2-7; 11 bases are a match to TRBD2. The CDR3 has 16 amino acids. With 3 bases clipped from V and 0 bases from J, the junction kept 4 bases outside the gene matches. Per germline, CDR1 LGHNA and CDR2 YSLEER.

This chain uses TRBV5-6 with TRBJ2-1; TRBD1 matches 8 bases. The V gene end was trimmed by 4 bases and the J gene end by 4 bases; junction bases not matched to a gene: 13. CDR3 length: 17 residues. Looked up from germline, CDR1 is SGHDT and CDR2 is YYEEEE. The CDR3 bases are TGTGCCAGCAGCCCGCGACAGGGGAACTTACTGTACAATGAGCAGTTCTTC. Translated: CASSPRQGNLLYNEQFF.

This clonotype was picked up many times. This chain connects TRBV7-2 to TRBJ2-5; 8 positions match TRBD2. The germline gives CDR1 SGHTA, CDR2 FQGNSA. Trimming removed 5 bases from V and 5 bases from J; junction bases left unmatched: 25. The CDR3 runs to 20 residues. Here the CDR3 DNA reads TGTGCCAGCAGCCCATACAGGGTAGCGGGACGGGTTCGCCCAGCGGAGACCCAGTACTTC. Amino acid sequence: CASSPYRVAGRVRPAETQYF.

This clonotype was recorded many times. V and J are TRBV10-3 and TRBJ2-1; tentatively, D is TRBD2 (5 bases). V was trimmed by 1 base and J by 1 base, leaving 14 bases between them. The CDR3 runs to 17 residues. Per germline, CDR1 ENHRY and CDR2 SYGVKD. DNA for the CDR3: TGTGCCATCAGTGAGTTTGGTTTTAGCGCGTCCTACAATGAGCAGTTCTTC. It translates to CAISEFGFSASYNEQFF.

This clonotype has a count of ten or more. The V call is TRBV5-4, the J call TRBJ2-5; unclear D gene. CDR1 and CDR2 (germline): SGHNT, YYREEE (reference sequence). The V end was cut by 2 bases, the J end by 1 base, with 12 bases between. The CDR3 is 15 residues long. CDR3 nucleotide sequence: TGTGCCAGCAGCTTACGGACCCCGGGCCAAGAGACCCAGTACTTC. It yields the protein CASSLRTPGQETQYF.

This clonotype was counted ten times or more. This chain links TRBV6-2 or TRBV6-3 with TRBJ2-3; D remains unclear. V lost 6 bases, J lost 4 bases, and 5 bases lay in between. The CDR3 sequence is 11 residues long. The germline CDR1 and CDR2 sequences are MNHEY and SVGEGT. In nucleotides, the CDR3 is TGTGCCAGCAGCCCGGCAGATACGCAGTATTTT. Translated: CASSPADTQYF.

Regarding this clonotype: A read error is the likely source, as a far larger clone sits one nucleotide away. This chain links TRBV27 with TRBJ2-5, with 9 bases aligning to TRBD1. Looked up from germline, CDR1 is MNHEY and CDR2 is SMNVEV (reference sequence). CDR3 length: 16 residues. V trimming: 6 bases; J trimming: 11 bases; junction bases outside the gene matches: 19. The DNA for the CDR3 is TGTGCCAGCAGCCAACAGGGGGCTTACGCCTACAATGAGCAGTACTTC. Translation: CASSQQGAYAYNEQYF.

This clonotype was found many times. This sequence joins TRBV9 and TRBJ2-7; 9 bases agree with TRBD2. This CDR3 comprises 16 residues. Losses at the gene ends were 3 bases for V and 1 base for J; bases not matched to a gene: 8. CDR1 SGDLS and CDR2 YYNGEE come from the germline V gene. CDR3 residues: CASSALSGGPSYEQYF. In DNA form, the CDR3 reads TGTGCCAGCAGCGCCCTTAGCGGGGGCCCTTCCTACGAGCAGTACTTC. Full variable domain (outside the CDR3, taken from reference TRBV9 and TRBJ2-7): DSGVTQTPKHLITATGQRVTLRCSPRSGDLSVYWYQQSLDQGLQFLIQYYNGEERAKGNILERFSAQQFPDLHSELNLSSLELGDSALYFCASSALSGGPSYEQYFGPGTRLTVT.

The V and J genes are TRBV19 and TRBJ2-1; 9 nucleotides agree with TRBD2. The CDR3 is 14 amino acids. J lost 5 bases, V lost 6 bases, and 5 bases had no gene match. CDR1 is LNHDA and CDR2 is SQIVND in the germline V gene (reference sequence). The CDR3 protein is CASRSTSGHNEQFF. The CDR3 DNA is TGTGCCAGTAGGTCGACTAGCGGCCACAATGAGCAGTTCTTC.

The J gene is TRBJ2-5, the V gene TRBV28, with a possible D match to TRBD2 (7 bases). The CDR3 runs to 15 residues. Trimming took 6 bases from V and 2 from J, leaving 16 bases between them. Germline CDR1 MDHEN, CDR2 SYDVKM. CDR3 sequence reads: CASRGAAGRQETQYF. CDR3 coding DNA: TGTGCCAGCAGGGGGGCAGCGGGGAGACAAGAGACCCAGTACTTC.

The chain links TRBV3-1 to TRBJ1-1, with D possibly matching TRBD1 (5 bases). Germline V gene sequence: CDR1 LGHDT, CDR2 YNNKEL (reference sequence). The CDR3 extends over 13 amino acids. Trimming left V 4 bases short and J 4 bases short, with 10 bases between. CDR3 sequence: CASSPHGGTEAFF. The CDR3 DNA reads as TGTGCCAGCAGCCCGCATGGGGGCACTGAAGCTTTCTTT.

In its sample, this clonotype was seen many times. The rearrangement joins TRBV27 to TRBJ2-2; 11 bases agree with TRBD1. The CDR3 has 15 residues. V dropped 10 bases and J dropped 4; count of bases not matched to a gene: 8. CDR1 is MNHEY and CDR2 is SMNVEV in the germline V gene (reference sequence). CDR3 nucleotides: TGTGCCACTCAGGGCGGGACAGGGGGCACCGGGGAGCTGTTTTTT. Translation gives CATQGGTGGTGELFF.

Comment on this clonotype: This sequence is one base from a far larger clone and is likely a read error. The V gene is TRBV11-2, the J gene TRBJ2-7, with 7 bases aligning to TRBD1. The CDR3 covers 15 residues. The germline gives CDR1 SGHAT, CDR2 FQNNGV. Written as DNA, the CDR3 is TGTGCCAGCAGCGTAGAGGGGGCCCCCTACAATGAGCAGTACTTC. Translated, it gives CASSVEGAPYNEQYF.

Note on this clonotype: The CDR3 ends on some other residue instead of the conserved phenylalanine or tryptophan, so this is likely a read error. This chain uses TRBV7-2 with TRBJ2-2; 10 nucleotides match TRBD1. From germline, CDR1 is SGHTA and CDR2 FQGNSA. This CDR3 is 18 amino acids long. Losses at the gene ends were 5 bases for V and 0 bases for J; bases not matched to a gene: 9. The CDR3 sequence: CTSSRGGQGYANTGELFL. For the CDR3, the DNA is TGTACCAGCAGCCGGGGGGGACAGGGGTACGCGAACACCGGGGAGCTGTTTCTT.